This T cell receptor beta chain was sequenced in a study of T-cell memory formation after mild COVID-19. The overall study: Clustering of TCRs was largely donor specific.

Losses at the gene ends were 4 bases for V and 1 base for J; bases not matched to a gene: 3. From germline, CDR1 is SGHRS and CDR2 YFSETQ. The CDR3 loop spans 14 amino acids. Study-wide points: Pre-infection memory held some responding clones, suggesting pre-existing cross-reactive T cells responded.

Points on this clonotype: Its antigen is unknown.

TCRdb independently ran MiXCR on the 5' RACE reads; one entry per CDR3 protein. The sample contains 200,000 to 300,000 distinct CDR3 sequences, 7.5% to 10% of which appear only once. This sequence joins TRBV5-1 and TRBJ2-3; 7 positions agree with TRBD2. The receptor was isolated from a man in his late teens or twenties who had mild COVID-19 (a few samples of this study predate the infection). Cell type and time point are not known. The sample consisted of PBMCs or a T cell subset sorted from them (not recorded which). In DNA form, the CDR3 reads TGCGCCAGCAGCAGTCGGGGGGGCACAGATACGCAGTATTTT. This translates into CASSSRGGTDTQYF.